A single sample is the source of the 30 T cell receptor beta chains below, sequenced in a study of breast tumors, draining lymph nodes, adjacent tissues. TCRdb reanalysed the multiplex PCR reads using MiXCR and keeps one entry per CDR3 protein. The table has about 180,000 distinct CDR3 sequences, 33% seen once; the top ten hold less than 4%. Breast cancer patients provided tissue from their axillary draining lymph nodes. Input material: axillary lymph node tissue. Every receptor here comes from a female donor with breast cancer. Some clones in this sample may be carry-over from other donors' samples.

This clonotype came up many times. The V gene is TRBV28, the J gene TRBJ2-5; 8 bases are shared with TRBD1. Germline CDR1 is MDHEN and CDR2 is SYDVKM. V gave up 2 bases and J gave up 4 bases; unmatched junction bases: 3. CDR3 size: 14 residues. The CDR3 sequence: CASSLQGAGETQYF. The CDR3 nucleotides are TGTGCCAGCAGTTTACAGGGGGCGGGAGAGACCCAGTACTTC.

This clonotype was counted at least ten times. This chain connects TRBV20-1 to TRBJ2-1; 9 positions agree with TRBD2. The CDR3 sequence is 14 residues long. V dropped 2 bases and J dropped 9; count of bases not matched to a gene: 8. Germline V gene lookup returns CDR1 DFQATT and CDR2 SNEGSKA (reference sequence). CDR3 sequence: CSARIPSGKPEQFF. CDR3 nucleotide sequence: TGCAGTGCTAGAATTCCTAGCGGGAAACCTGAGCAGTTCTTC.

This clonotype has a count of ten or more. The chain recombines TRBV2 with TRBJ1-4; D not certain. The length of the CDR3 is 14 residues. Germline-derived CDR1 and CDR2 are SNHLY and FYNNEI. V was pared by 1 base and J by 1 base, with 4 bases between. This CDR3 is CASSEGGTNEKLFF. In DNA, the CDR3 is TGTGCCAGCAGTGAAGGTGGAACTAATGAAAAACTGTTTTTT.

Regarding this clonotype: As the CDR3 is not closed by the conserved phenylalanine or tryptophan, this likely results from a read error. No DNA is shown, since the ends of the CDR3 on it are uncertain; the CDR3 is the one TCRdb lists. The chain joins TRBV2 to TRBJ2-7; no DNA check was done on the table's D call, TRBD2. Both ends counted, the CDR3 spans 14 residues. Germline CDR1 SNHLY, CDR2 FYNNEI. The CDR3 sequence: CASRGRADYEQYFA.

This clonotype has only a few counts. This may stem from a read error, because a much larger clone lies one nucleotide away. The gene calls are TRBV14 and TRBJ2-5; 8 positions match TRBD1. CDR1 is SGHDN, CDR2 FVKESK, per germline. The CDR3 has 14 amino acids. CDR3 protein: CASSLGQGQETQSF. CDR3 bases: TGTGCCAGCAGCCTCGGACAGGGTCAAGAGACCCAGTCCTTC.

This clonotype has at least ten counts. The genes are TRBV18 and TRBJ1-5; D gene uncertain. Germline CDR1 is KGHSH and CDR2 is LQKENI. Trimming removed 3 bases at V and 4 bases at J, with 7 bases between. The CDR3 is 13 residues long. In nucleotides, the CDR3 is TGTGCCAGCTCACCGAACGGTAATCAGCCCCAGCATTTT. The encoded protein is CASSPNGNQPQHF.

Ten or more counts support this clonotype. The rearrangement links TRBV10-1 to TRBJ1-2; 7 bases line up with TRBD1. CDR3 size: 13 residues. V gave up 3 bases and J gave up 8 bases; unmatched junction bases: 6. Germline loops: CDR1 WNHNN, CDR2 SYGVQD (reference sequence). The CDR3 DNA reads as TGCGCCAGCAGTGATTACAGGGACAGCGGCTACACCTTC. Translated: CASSDYRDSGYTF.

The V gene is TRBV7-2, the J gene TRBJ1-1; 7 bases fit TRBD1. Germline CDR1 reads SGHTA; CDR2 reads FQGNSA. With 3 bases clipped from V and 0 bases from J, the junction kept 4 bases outside the gene matches. The CDR3 is 15 amino acids. The CDR3 is CASSLRQGVNTEAFF. The CDR3 DNA sequence: TGTGCCAGCAGCTTGAGACAGGGAGTGAACACTGAAGCTTTCTTT.

In this sample, this clonotype turned up many times. The chain employs TRBV2 and TRBJ1-6; D is undetermined. V lost 6 bases and J lost 0, with 12 bases in between. The CDR3 covers 16 residues. The V gene's germline CDR1 is SNHLY and CDR2 FYNNEI. The CDR3 loop is CASRVGRGSYNSPLHF. DNA of the CDR3: TGTGCCAGCAGAGTCGGACGGGGCTCCTATAATTCACCCCTCCACTTT.

For this clonotype: Because the CDR3's place on the DNA is in doubt, the DNA is left out and the CDR3 is given as listed by TCRdb. This chain uses TRBV20-1 with TRBJ1-5; the tabulated D call, TRBD1, remains unverified against the DNA. The CDR3 region is 16 residues in length, termini included. Germline V gene sequence: CDR1 DFQATT, CDR2 SNEGSKA (reference sequence). The CDR3 spells CSARDWEFFGPGTRHF.

In its sample, this clonotype was seen many times. The chain combines TRBV20-1 with TRBJ1-4, with D maybe TRBD1 (6 bases). The CDR3 has 13 residues. The germline V and J ends were trimmed by 5 bases and 8 bases, with 15 bases remaining between them. Per the germline V gene, CDR1 is DFQATT and CDR2 is SNEGSKA (reference sequence). CDR3 residues: CSAWTVKGEKLFF. The CDR3 DNA reads TGCAGTGCTTGGACAGTTAAGGGGGAAAAACTGTTTTTT.

In its sample, this clonotype was seen many times. J is TRBJ1-4 and V is TRBV6-1; 7 bases are a match to TRBD1. Germline assignment: CDR1 MNHNS and CDR2 SASEGT. The junction had 6 bases not matched to a gene; V was cut back by 6 bases and J by 5 bases. The CDR3 loop spans 14 amino acids. The CDR3 loop reads CASRGDSRNEKLFF. The CDR3 region has the DNA TGTGCCAGCAGGGGGGACAGTAGGAATGAAAAACTGTTTTTT.

This clonotype was detected ten times or more. V is TRBV19 and J is TRBJ1-3; no clear D gene. This CDR3 has 15 residues. Germline V gene sequence: CDR1 LNHDA, CDR2 SQIVND (reference sequence). With 1 base removed from V and 4 bases from J, the gap between germline ends came to 11 bases. The CDR3 is CASSIVPGGGNTIYF. CDR3 sequence (DNA): TGTGCCAGTAGTATAGTCCCAGGAGGAGGAAACACCATATATTTT.

A note on this clonotype: Possible read error: a much larger clone is one base away. The V call is TRBV20-1, the J call TRBJ2-7, with a possible D match to TRBD2 (6 bases). Germline V CDR1 and CDR2: DFQATT, SNEGSKA (reference sequence). There are 13 residues in the CDR3. CDR3 coding DNA: TGCAGTGCTGGGCGGGGATTTAATTACGCGCAGTACTTC. This gives the protein CSAGRGFNYAQYF.

This clonotype was counted ten times or more. The chain carries TRBV12-3 or TRBV12-4 and TRBJ1-6; tentatively, D is TRBD1 (6 bases). The CDR3 contains 16 residues. V was pared by 4 bases and J by 10 bases, with 20 bases between. The CDR3 loop is CASSSFRDIRGSPLHF. The CDR3 bases are TGTGCCAGCAGTTCCTTCCGGGACATACGTGGATCACCCCTCCACTTT.

On this clonotype: Since a much larger clone is just one base distant, this may be a read error. This chain uses TRBV2 with TRBJ1-1; D not certain. CDR3 length equals 13 residues. CDR1 is SNHLY, CDR2 FYNNEI, per germline. CDR3 loop: CASTLDLNTEALF. Here the CDR3 DNA reads TGTGCCAGTACGTTAGACCTGAACACTGAAGCTCTCTTT.

The rearrangement joins TRBV15 to TRBJ2-5; 15 bases are shared with TRBD2. Trimming cost V 3 bases and J 2 bases; bases outside gene matches: 4. The germline gives CDR1 LNHNV, CDR2 YYDKDF (reference sequence). The CDR3 totals 17 residues. The CDR3 sequence: CATSRGLAGGRQETQYF. In nucleotides, the CDR3 is TGTGCCACCAGCAGGGGACTAGCGGGAGGTCGGCAAGAGACCCAGTACTTC. Variable domain in full (rest from reference TRBV15 and TRBJ2-5): DAMVIQNPRYQVTQFGKPVTLSCSQTLNHNVMYWYQQKSSQAPKLLFHYYDKDFNNEADTPDNFQSRRPNTSFCFLDIRSPGLGDTAMYLCATSRGLAGGRQETQYFGPGTRLLVL.

About this clonotype: A much bigger clone sits one base away, suggesting this may be a read error. The V and J genes are TRBV6-6 and TRBJ2-2; D possibly uses TRBD1 or TRBD2 (5 bases each). Germline V gene lookup returns CDR1 MNHNY and CDR2 SVGAGI (reference sequence). V was pared by 6 bases and J by 2 bases, with 13 bases between. The CDR3 loop spans 15 amino acids. CDR3 sequence reads: CASRPGTTNTGELFF. The CDR3 nucleotides read TGTGCCAGCAGGCCCGGGACGACTAACACCGGGGAGCTGTTTTTT.

This clonotype was recorded many times. The chain carries TRBV7-3 and TRBJ2-1; TRBD2 aligns across 9 bases. This CDR3 has 19 amino acids. V lost 5 bases to trimming and J lost 8 bases; unmatched junction nucleotides: 22. The germline gives CDR1 SGHTA, CDR2 FQGTGA. CDR3 DNA: TGTGCCAGCAGCCCCAATCGACTAGCGGCGGACCCCCTTTACGATGAGCAGTTCTTC. Translating it yields CASSPNRLAADPLYDEQFF.

A word on this clonotype: The junction differs from germline at one of its ends, possibly a read error. The chain couples TRBV7-7 to TRBJ2-5; D perhaps matches TRBD2 (5 bases). Germline CDR1 is SSHAT and CDR2 is FNYEAQ (reference sequence). The CDR3 has 18 residues. In nucleotides, the CDR3 is TGCGCTAGCAGCTTAGCCACGTCGCTATCGGGCGTTAAAGAGGCCCAGTACTTC. It translates to CASSLATSLSGVKEAQYF. The full variable domain, its missing parts supplied by reference TRBV7-7 and TRBJ2-5, is GAGVSQSPRYKVTKRGQDVTLRCDPISSHATLYWYQQALGQGPEFLTYFNYEAQPDKSGLPSDRFSAERPEGSISTLTIQRTEQRDSAMYRCASSLATSLSGVKEAQYFGPGTRLLVL.

As for this clonotype: An end of the junction does not agree with germline; a read error may underlie this. The gene calls are TRBV20-1 and TRBJ1-4; a weak D match, TRBD1 (6 bases). CDR1 and CDR2 from the germline V gene are DFQATT and SNEGSKA (reference sequence). The CDR3 is 13 residues long. The CDR3 region is CSASQGSHEQLFF. The CDR3, as DNA: TGCAGTGCTAGTCAGGGGTCGCATGAACAACTGTTTTTT.

This clonotype was seen ten or more times. The chain links TRBV5-8 to TRBJ1-5, with D possibly matching TRBD1 (6 bases). V lost 4 bases and J 2 bases, leaving 22 bases between the germline ends. Germline V gene lookup returns CDR1 SGHTS and CDR2 YDEGEE. The CDR3 is made up of 18 amino acids. The CDR3 loop is CASSKSGAGVVRNQPQHF. In DNA form, the CDR3 reads TGTGCCAGCAGCAAAAGTGGGGCAGGGGTAGTACGCAATCAGCCCCAGCATTTT.

The table lists this clonotype with a few counts. The CDR3 DNA follows: TGTGCCAGCAGTCGGTTAACAGGGGGCTCTGGGGCCAACGTCCTGACTTTC. It specifies CASSRLTGGSGANVLTF. The chain couples TRBV6-1 to TRBJ2-6, with 8 bases fitting TRBD1. The germline CDR1 and CDR2 sequences are MNHNS and SASEGT. The CDR3 contains 17 residues. Trimming took 5 bases from V and 0 from J; bases not matched to a gene: 6.

This chain connects TRBV6-1 to TRBJ1-3; 10 bases fit TRBD1. The CDR3 extends over 18 amino acids. From germline, CDR1 is MNHNS and CDR2 SASEGT. V lost 7 bases, J lost 8 bases, and 20 bases stayed unmatched. The CDR3 sequence is CASTGVSTGGRYGYTIYF. CDR3 nucleotides: TGTGCCAGCACCGGGGTGTCGACAGGGGGCCGCTATGGTTACACCATATATTTT.

Points on this clonotype: A much larger clone lies a single base off, so this may be a read error. The chain links TRBV28 to TRBJ2-7; D call uncertain. Germline assignment: CDR1 MDHEN and CDR2 SYDVKM. V was cut by 6 bases and J by 7 bases, with 10 bases left in between. The CDR3 length is 11 residues. CDR3 region: CASSQKEEQYF. DNA for the CDR3: TGTGCCAGCAGCCAGAAGGAAGAGCAGTACTTC.

A few counts support this clonotype. The chain joins TRBV6-5 to TRBJ1-1; the D gene is possibly TRBD1 (5 bases). Germline CDR1 and CDR2: MNHEY and SVGAGI. The V end was cut by 6 bases, the J end by 3 bases, with 11 bases between. There are 13 residues in the CDR3. The DNA for the CDR3 is TGTGCCAGCAGCTCTGACAGACACACTGAAGCTTTCTTT. Translating it yields CASSSDRHTEAFF.

The chain carries TRBV7-9 and TRBJ2-7, with 12 bases aligning to TRBD1. The CDR3 has 17 residues. After removal of 0 bases from V and 5 bases from J, the junction contained 8 bases not matched to a gene. Germline V gene sequence: CDR1 SEHNR, CDR2 FQNEAQ (reference sequence). The CDR3 nucleotides are TGTGCCAGCAGCTTAGCTACCGGGACAGGGGGCTGGAACGAGCAGTACTTC. Protein product: CASSLATGTGGWNEQYF. The full variable domain, its missing parts supplied by reference TRBV7-9 and TRBJ2-7, is DTGVSQNPRHKITKRGQNVTFRCDPISEHNRLYWYRQTLGQGPEFLTYFQNEAQLEKSRLLSDRFSAERPKGSFSTLEIQRTEQGDSAMYLCASSLATGTGGWNEQYFGPGTRLTVT.

This clonotype was counted at least ten times. The chain couples TRBV5-8 to TRBJ2-2; 8 bases map to TRBD1. Germline loops: CDR1 SGHTS, CDR2 YDEGEE. CDR3 length equals 18 residues. V lost 3 bases and J lost 5; bases outside the gene matches: 15. The CDR3 region has the DNA TGTGCCAGCAGCTCATACGTAAGACAGGGGATTGGGACCGGGGAGCTGTTTTTT. Amino acids: CASSSYVRQGIGTGELFF.

This clonotype occurred many times. V is TRBV7-3 and J is TRBJ2-7; D remains unclear. The CDR3 consists of 14 residues. From germline, CDR1 is SGHTA and CDR2 FQGTGA. V shed 0 bases and J shed 6 bases, with 12 bases lying between them. The CDR3 spells CASSLTATFSEQYF. CDR3 DNA sequence: TGTGCCAGCAGCTTAACGGCTACCTTCAGCGAGCAGTACTTC.

Concerning this clonotype itself: A much larger clone differs by one base, so this may be a read error. V and J are TRBV6-6 and TRBJ2-1; 16 nucleotides match TRBD2. CDR1 MNHNY and CDR2 SVGAGI come from the germline V gene (reference sequence). There are 16 residues in the CDR3. The CDR3 DNA follows: TGTGCCGGCAGTCCCAGAGGGACTAGCGGGGGGGGTGAGCAGTTCTTC. This codes for CAGSPRGTSGGGEQFF.